These T cell receptor beta chains were read from a single sample in a study of blood T cells in healthy people across ages. TCRdb reprocessed the 5' RACE reads via MiXCR and lists one record per CDR3 protein. The table includes fewer than 600,000 distinct CDR3 sequences, about 27% detected once. This sample was shared with a second study, whose subject was T cells of mothers and their children.

Input material: blood. The receptors were gathered from a boy younger than 10 in good health. Each CDR3 is given with its conserved first and last residue. The order of the fields is D gene, V gene, J gene, CDR3 length, clone size, CDR3 protein, CDR3 DNA. D genes are given only for firm matches. Not all rows give a size; the values are once, few, many and, for expanded clones, a class.

D gene: -; V gene: TRBV6-6; J gene: TRBJ2-1; CDR3 length: 15; clone size: few; CDR3 protein: CASSYSRTRGDEQFF; CDR3 DNA: TGTGCCAGCAGTTACTCTCGTACGCGAGGTGATGAGCAGTTCTTC
D gene: -; V gene: TRBV5-1; J gene: TRBJ2-5; CDR3 length: 15; clone size: -; CDR3 protein: CASSFGQSWGETQYF; CDR3 DNA: TGCGCCAGCAGCTTTGGACAGTCTTGGGGAGAGACCCAGTACTTC
D gene: TRBD1; V gene: TRBV20-1; J gene: TRBJ2-1; CDR3 length: 14; clone size: few; CDR3 protein: CSARVPAGTGEQFF; CDR3 DNA: TGCAGTGCTAGAGTCCCGGCGGGGACAGGTGAGCAGTTCTTC
D gene: -; V gene: TRBV20-1; J gene: TRBJ2-3; CDR3 length: 13; clone size: -; CDR3 protein: CSARDLTRNTQYF; CDR3 DNA: TGCAGTGCTAGAGACCTGACGAGAAATACGCAGTATTTT
D gene: -; V gene: TRBV4-3; J gene: TRBJ2-3; CDR3 length: 16; clone size: few; CDR3 protein: CASSHLLVASTDTQYF; CDR3 DNA: TGCGCCAGCAGCCACCTACTAGTAGCGAGCACAGATACGCAGTATTTT
D gene: -; V gene: TRBV11-2; J gene: TRBJ1-5; CDR3 length: 14; clone size: -; CDR3 protein: CASSARLGENAQHF; CDR3 DNA: TGTGCCAGCAGCGCGAGACTTGGGGAAAATGCCCAGCATTTT
D gene: -; V gene: TRBV12-3/TRBV12-4; J gene: TRBJ2-1; CDR3 length: 15; clone size: -; CDR3 protein: CASSGTWASYNEQFF; CDR3 DNA: TGTGCCAGCAGCGGTACATGGGCGTCCTACAATGAGCAGTTCTTC
D gene: -; V gene: TRBV29-1; J gene: TRBJ2-5; CDR3 length: 17; clone size: many; CDR3 protein: CSVVSQGGFASGETQYF; CDR3 DNA: TGCAGCGTTGTAAGCCAGGGGGGCTTTGCTAGTGGAGAGACCCAGTACTTC
D gene: -; V gene: TRBV6-1; J gene: TRBJ1-1; CDR3 length: 13; clone size: -; CDR3 protein: CASSFRRLAEAFF; CDR3 DNA: TGTGCCAGCAGCTTTAGGCGGCTAGCTGAAGCTTTCTTT
D gene: -; V gene: TRBV7-6; J gene: TRBJ2-6; CDR3 length: 21; clone size: -; CDR3 protein: CASSLVSIFRRPDSGANVQTF; CDR3 DNA: TGTGCCAGCAGCTTAGTCTCTATCTTTCGGCGCCCCGACTCTGGGGCCAACGTCCAGACTTTC
D gene: -; V gene: TRBV19; J gene: TRBJ2-5; CDR3 length: 14; clone size: few; CDR3 protein: CASRPAIGAETQYF; CDR3 DNA: TGTGCCAGTAGGCCCGCGATAGGCGCCGAGACCCAGTACTTC
D gene: -; V gene: TRBV20-1; J gene: TRBJ2-1; CDR3 length: 16; clone size: -; CDR3 protein: CSAPTGPGRPYNEQFF; CDR3 DNA: TGCAGTGCTCCGACGGGGCCAGGGCGGCCTTACAATGAGCAGTTCTTC
D gene: -; V gene: TRBV18; J gene: TRBJ1-1; CDR3 length: 15; clone size: -; CDR3 protein: CASSPPEYSNTEAFF; CDR3 DNA: TGTGCCAGCTCACCACCGGAGTACTCGAACACTGAAGCTTTCTTT
D gene: -; V gene: TRBV20-1; J gene: TRBJ2-7; CDR3 length: 13; clone size: few; CDR3 protein: CSARPRSSYEQYF; CDR3 DNA: TGCAGTGCTAGGCCTAGGAGCTCCTACGAGCAGTACTTC
D gene: TRBD2; V gene: TRBV10-2; J gene: TRBJ2-7; CDR3 length: 14; clone size: -; CDR3 protein: CASSGLAGHGEQYF; CDR3 DNA: TGCGCCAGCAGTGGACTAGCGGGACATGGCGAGCAGTACTTC
D gene: -; V gene: TRBV11-2; J gene: TRBJ2-1; CDR3 length: 14; clone size: -; CDR3 protein: CASSPMSRDNEQFF; CDR3 DNA: TGTGCCAGCAGCCCGATGAGCAGAGACAATGAGCAGTTCTTC
D gene: -; V gene: TRBV11-2; J gene: TRBJ2-1; CDR3 length: 15; clone size: few; CDR3 protein: CASSLRGLLHNEQFF; CDR3 DNA: TGTGCCAGCAGCTTGAGGGGACTGCTACACAATGAGCAGTTCTTC
D gene: -; V gene: TRBV11-2; J gene: TRBJ2-7; CDR3 length: 15; clone size: -; CDR3 protein: CASSLDPDESYEQYF; CDR3 DNA: TGTGCCAGCAGCTTAGATCCGGACGAGTCCTACGAGCAGTACTTC
D gene: -; V gene: TRBV20-1; J gene: TRBJ2-7; CDR3 length: 14; clone size: -; CDR3 protein: CSARKEWGNDEQYF; CDR3 DNA: TGCAGTGCTCGCAAAGAGTGGGGTAATGACGAGCAGTACTTC
D gene: -; V gene: TRBV9; J gene: TRBJ2-6; CDR3 length: 15; clone size: -; CDR3 protein: CASSVENAGANVLTF; CDR3 DNA: TGTGCCAGCAGCGTAGAAAATGCTGGGGCCAACGTCCTGACTTTC
D gene: -; V gene: TRBV6-5; J gene: TRBJ2-5; CDR3 length: 14; clone size: -; CDR3 protein: CASGRTRGEETQYF; CDR3 DNA: TGTGCCAGCGGACGGACGAGGGGCGAGGAGACCCAGTACTTC
D gene: -; V gene: TRBV7-9; J gene: TRBJ1-6; CDR3 length: 15; clone size: few; CDR3 protein: CASSLVPGWNSPLHF; CDR3 DNA: TGTGCCAGCAGCTTAGTTCCAGGATGGAATTCACCCCTCCACTTT
D gene: -; V gene: TRBV7-9; J gene: TRBJ2-5; CDR3 length: 14; clone size: few; CDR3 protein: CASSYPGTGETQYF; CDR3 DNA: TGTGCCAGCAGCTACCCCGGGACGGGAGAGACCCAGTACTTC
D gene: -; V gene: TRBV6-5; J gene: TRBJ2-3; CDR3 length: 17; clone size: few; CDR3 protein: CASSYSRSGISTDTQYF; CDR3 DNA: TGTGCCAGCAGTTACTCACGATCGGGAATTAGCACAGATACGCAGTATTTT
D gene: -; V gene: TRBV5-6; J gene: TRBJ2-3; CDR3 length: 16; clone size: -; CDR3 protein: CASSLLQMRVVGTQYF; CDR3 DNA: TGTGCCAGCAGCTTGCTCCAGATGAGGGTGGTGGGTACGCAGTATTTT
D gene: -; V gene: TRBV7-2; J gene: TRBJ2-3; CDR3 length: 15; clone size: -; CDR3 protein: CASSLELGGADTQYF; CDR3 DNA: TGTGCCAGCAGCTTAGAATTGGGGGGCGCAGATACGCAGTATTTT
D gene: TRBD2; V gene: TRBV24-1; J gene: TRBJ2-5; CDR3 length: 20; clone size: -; CDR3 protein: CATSDLQRTSGGAYQETQYF; CDR3 DNA: TGTGCCACCAGTGATTTGCAACGGACTAGCGGGGGGGCGTACCAAGAGACCCAGTACTTC
D gene: -; V gene: TRBV7-4; J gene: TRBJ2-4; CDR3 length: 14; clone size: -; CDR3 protein: CASSPEAAKNIQHF; CDR3 DNA: TGTGCCAGCAGCCCGGAGGCCGCCAAAAACATTCAGCACTTC
D gene: -; V gene: TRBV12-3/TRBV12-4; J gene: TRBJ2-7; CDR3 length: 14; clone size: few; CDR3 protein: CASRTSGSGAEQYF; CDR3 DNA: TGTGCCAGCAGGACGTCAGGGAGTGGGGCCGAGCAGTACTTC
D gene: TRBD1; V gene: TRBV29-1; J gene: TRBJ2-7; CDR3 length: 11; clone size: -; CDR3 protein: CSGGQGGEQYF; CDR3 DNA: TGCAGCGGGGGACAGGGAGGCGAGCAGTACTTC
D gene: -; V gene: TRBV6-5; J gene: TRBJ1-2; CDR3 length: 15; clone size: -; CDR3 protein: CASTASPLANYGYTF; CDR3 DNA: TGTGCCAGCACCGCCAGCCCGCTTGCTAACTATGGCTACACCTTC
D gene: -; V gene: TRBV30; J gene: TRBJ1-5; CDR3 length: 15; clone size: few; CDR3 protein: CAWSGGRYGFQPQHF; CDR3 DNA: TGTGCCTGGAGCGGGGGACGGTATGGGTTTCAGCCCCAGCATTTT
D gene: -; V gene: TRBV11-2; J gene: TRBJ2-3; CDR3 length: 20; clone size: few; CDR3 protein: CASSSQYLLRRGGSTDTQYF; CDR3 DNA: TGTGCCAGCAGCTCCCAGTACCTTCTCCGACGTGGGGGAAGCACAGATACGCAGTATTTT
D gene: -; V gene: TRBV10-3; J gene: TRBJ2-1; CDR3 length: 14; clone size: -; CDR3 protein: CAINAQGSYNEQFF; CDR3 DNA: TGTGCCATCAATGCCCAGGGCTCCTACAATGAGCAGTTCTTC
D gene: TRBD2; V gene: TRBV9; J gene: TRBJ2-3; CDR3 length: 17; clone size: -; CDR3 protein: CASSVPSGSPSTDTQYF; CDR3 DNA: TGTGCCAGCAGCGTCCCTAGCGGGAGCCCTAGCACAGATACGCAGTATTTT
D gene: TRBD2; V gene: TRBV29-1; J gene: TRBJ2-5; CDR3 length: 16; clone size: -; CDR3 protein: CSVESPGLAPQETQYF; CDR3 DNA: TGCAGCGTTGAATCCCCGGGACTAGCGCCTCAAGAGACCCAGTACTTC
D gene: TRBD1; V gene: TRBV7-2; J gene: TRBJ1-1; CDR3 length: 16; clone size: -; CDR3 protein: CASSSRAGDRDNEAFF; CDR3 DNA: TGTGCCAGCAGCTCTCGTGCGGGGGACAGGGATAATGAAGCTTTCTTT
D gene: -; V gene: TRBV6-2/TRBV6-3; J gene: TRBJ1-6; CDR3 length: 16; clone size: once; CDR3 protein: CASSYGSTGPNSPLHF; CDR3 DNA: TGTGCCAGCAGTTACGGTTCGACAGGACCTAATTCACCCCTCCACTTT
D gene: TRBD2; V gene: TRBV12-3/TRBV12-4; J gene: TRBJ2-3; CDR3 length: 15; clone size: -; CDR3 protein: CASRLTSGGVDTQYF; CDR3 DNA: TGTGCCAGCAGGCTCACTAGCGGGGGGGTAGATACGCAGTATTTT
D gene: -; V gene: TRBV29-1; J gene: TRBJ2-1; CDR3 length: 13; clone size: few; CDR3 protein: CSVGPGGNTEQFF; CDR3 DNA: TGCAGCGTTGGGCCCGGGGGAAACACTGAGCAGTTCTTC
D gene: -; V gene: TRBV12-3/TRBV12-4; J gene: TRBJ2-3; CDR3 length: 15; clone size: -; CDR3 protein: CASSFRRTSTDTQYF; CDR3 DNA: TGTGCCAGCAGTTTTAGACGTACTAGCACAGATACGCAGTATTTT
D gene: -; V gene: TRBV15; J gene: TRBJ2-1; CDR3 length: 13; clone size: few; CDR3 protein: CATSNVVRGEQFF; CDR3 DNA: TGTGCCACCAGCAATGTGGTTCGCGGTGAGCAGTTCTTC
D gene: -; V gene: TRBV30; J gene: TRBJ2-1; CDR3 length: 11; clone size: -; CDR3 protein: CAWEWSHEQFF; CDR3 DNA: TGTGCCTGGGAGTGGAGCCATGAGCAGTTCTTC
D gene: TRBD1; V gene: TRBV7-9; J gene: TRBJ2-7; CDR3 length: 15; clone size: -; CDR3 protein: CASRLTGGTLNEQYF; CDR3 DNA: TGTGCCAGCAGGTTGACAGGGGGGACGCTGAACGAGCAGTACTTC